This passage covers 30 T cell receptor beta chains from one sample sequenced in a study of blood T cell repertoires in COVID-19. The table came from immunoSEQ multiplex PCR; TCRdb's copy has only in-frame clones and leaves some out. The repertoire consists of tens of thousands of clones, with approximately 90% occurring once and the leading ten covering approximately 10%. Sequenced input: peripheral blood. The source of these receptors is a man over 45 with active COVID-19.

This rearrangement joins TRBV5-6 to TRBJ2-7, with D possibly matching TRBD2 (7 bases). Germline CDR1 is SGHDT and CDR2 is YYEEEE. The CDR3 has 13 residues. The ends were cut back, 1 base at V and 5 bases at J, with 10 bases in the middle. The CDR3: CASSLRGANEQYF. In DNA, the CDR3 is TGTGCCAGCAGCTTGCGGGGGGCCAACGAGCAGTACTTC.

The chain has TRBV18 and TRBJ2-1, with TRBD2 matching over 7 bases. The length of the CDR3 is 16 residues. From germline, CDR1 is KGHSH and CDR2 LQKENI. Trimming took 3 bases from V and 6 from J; bases not matched to a gene: 11. DNA for the CDR3: TGTGCCAGCTCACCCCCGCCGGGGGAGGGAATCAATGAGCAGTTCTTC. This encodes CASSPPPGEGINEQFF.

The chain recombines TRBV7-8 with TRBJ2-3; 10 positions agree with TRBD1. The CDR3 totals 14 residues. Germline values: CDR1 SGHVS, CDR2 FQNEAQ. Trimming at V came to 3 bases and at J to 5 bases, leaving 2 bases not matched to a gene. The CDR3 region has the DNA TGTGCCAGCAGCTTGGACAGGGGGATAGATACGCAGTATTTT. Translated: CASSLDRGIDTQYF.

The rearrangement joins TRBV19 to TRBJ2-7; TRBD1 is a possible D gene (6 bases). CDR3 size: 15 residues. V shed 3 bases and J shed 2 bases, with 14 bases lying between them. The germline V gene encodes CDR1 LNHDA and CDR2 SQIVND (reference sequence). CDR3 DNA sequence: TGTGCCAGTAGTATGGCAACAGGGACCCCCTACGAGCAGTACTTC. Amino acid sequence: CASSMATGTPYEQYF.

This sequence joins TRBV4-1 and TRBJ2-7; TRBD1 matches 8 bases. The CDR3 is 18 amino acids. Germline V lookup: CDR1 MGHRA, CDR2 YSYEKL. The junction had 16 bases not matched to a gene; V was cut back by 4 bases and J by 2 bases. The CDR3 here is CASSPRYGATGDPYEQYF. The CDR3 coding sequence is TGCGCCAGCAGCCCCCGGTACGGGGCGACAGGGGACCCCTACGAGCAGTACTTC.

The CDR3 here is CATSRGRNSPLHF. Here the CDR3 DNA reads TGTGCCACCAGCAGAGGGAGGAATTCACCCCTCCACTTT. The chain joins TRBV15 to TRBJ1-6; no clear D. The CDR3 contains 13 residues. Germline-derived CDR1 and CDR2 are LNHNV and YYDKDF (reference sequence). V lost 1 base and J 7 bases, leaving 5 bases between the germline ends.

The CDR3: CASSPAAYSYEQYF. The CDR3 DNA is TGTGCCAGCAGCCCCGCGGCCTACTCCTACGAGCAGTACTTC. This rearrangement joins TRBV5-6 to TRBJ2-7; D is undetermined. The CDR3 length is 14 residues. Germline lookup yields CDR1 SGHDT and CDR2 YYEEEE. V dropped 4 bases and J dropped 0 bases, with 11 bases sitting between them.

There are a few counts of this clone. This chain uses TRBV7-9 with TRBJ1-6; 10 bases match TRBD1. This CDR3 has 15 residues. Germline values: CDR1 SEHNR, CDR2 FQNEAQ (reference sequence). The ends lost 3 bases at V and 10 bases at J; junction bases unmatched: 6. The CDR3: CASSFGTGDWSPLHF. The CDR3 region has the DNA TGTGCCAGCAGCTTCGGGACAGGGGACTGGTCACCCCTCCACTTT. Drawing the rest from reference TRBV7-9 and TRBJ1-6, the complete variable domain is DTGVSQNPRHKITKRGQNVTFRCDPISEHNRLYWYRQTLGQGPEFLTYFQNEAQLEKSRLLSDRFSAERPKGSFSTLEIQRTEQGDSAMYLCASSFGTGDWSPLHFGNGTRLTVT.

The chain couples TRBV6-5 to TRBJ1-1; maybe TRBD1 (5 bases). The germline V and J ends were trimmed by 2 bases and 2 bases, with 12 bases remaining between them. The CDR3 has 15 residues. The germline CDR1 and CDR2 sequences are MNHEY and SVGAGI. CDR3 sequence (DNA): TGTGCCAGCAGTTACGACAGCGTTATCAACACTGAAGCTTTCTTT. Protein sequence: CASSYDSVINTEAFF.

The V gene is TRBV7-3, the J gene TRBJ2-5, with D tentatively TRBD1 (6 bases). The V gene lost 4 bases and the J gene lost 2 bases, with 14 bases spanning the gap. Germline V gives CDR1 SGHTA, CDR2 FQGTGA. This CDR3 region has 15 residues. This chain's CDR3 is CASSWAPRGQETQYF. As DNA, the CDR3 is TGTGCCAGCAGCTGGGCTCCTAGGGGGCAAGAGACCCAGTACTTC.

The CDR3 loop is CASSPDREETQYF. The CDR3 nucleotides are TGTGCCAGCAGTCCGGACAGGGAAGAGACCCAGTACTTC. The chain carries TRBV2 and TRBJ2-5, with 8 nucleotides matching TRBD1. V lost 5 bases to trimming and J lost 3 bases; unmatched junction nucleotides: 2. The germline V gene has CDR1 SNHLY and CDR2 FYNNEI. The CDR3 covers 13 residues.

The rearrangement joins TRBV12-3 or TRBV12-4 to TRBJ1-1, with no clear D. V lost 1 base and J 0 bases, leaving 3 bases between the germline ends. The CDR3 sequence is 13 residues long. The CDR3 loop is CASSLGMNTEAFF. CDR3 bases: TGTGCCAGCAGTTTAGGTATGAACACTGAAGCTTTCTTT.

V gene TRBV18 combines with J gene TRBJ1-5, with TRBD1 matching over 9 bases. The CDR3 contains 15 residues. Unmatched junction bases numbered 6, after V lost 4 bases and J lost 5 bases. From germline, CDR1 is KGHSH and CDR2 LQKENI. The CDR3 DNA reads TGTGCCAGCTCACTGAGACAGGGGGGCGATCAGCCCCAGCATTTT. It translates to CASSLRQGGDQPQHF.

V usage is TRBV6-5 and J usage is TRBJ2-2; possibly TRBD1 for D (7 bases). CDR1 and CDR2 from the germline V gene are MNHEY and SVGAGI. Trimming removed 6 bases at V and 2 bases at J, with 13 bases between. The CDR3 runs 15 residues. CDR3 sequence reads: CASSAGQTNTGELFF. The CDR3 DNA reads TGTGCCAGCAGCGCGGGACAGACTAACACCGGGGAGCTGTTTTTT.

The rearrangement links TRBV19 to TRBJ2-1, with D uncertain. CDR1 is LNHDA and CDR2 is SQIVND in the germline V gene (reference sequence). This CDR3 spans 15 amino acids. Trimming cost V 6 bases and J 5 bases, with 17 bases left between them. This chain's CDR3 is CASSTPRAGHNEQFF. In DNA form, the CDR3 reads TGTGCCAGTAGCACCCCCCGAGCTGGGCACAATGAGCAGTTCTTC.

The gene calls are TRBV4-2 and TRBJ1-5; weak D call: TRBD1 (6 bases). Looked up from germline, CDR1 is LGHNA and CDR2 is YNFKEQ. The ends were cut back, 2 bases at V and 0 bases at J, with 11 bases in the middle. This CDR3 has 16 amino acids. CDR3 amino acids: CASSQLTGYSNQPQHF. The CDR3 DNA reads as TGTGCCAGCAGCCAACTGACAGGTTATAGCAATCAGCCCCAGCATTTT.

The J gene is TRBJ2-7, the V gene TRBV27; D call uncertain. The CDR3 sequence is 13 residues long. The germline V gene has CDR1 MNHEY and CDR2 SMNVEV (reference sequence). Trimming removed 2 bases at V and 2 bases at J, with 7 bases between. The chain's CDR3 is CASSLAVTYEQYF. The DNA for the CDR3 is TGTGCCAGCAGTTTAGCGGTAACCTACGAGCAGTACTTC.

The chain is built from TRBV10-3 and TRBJ2-1; D perhaps matches TRBD2 (5 bases). Trimming removed 4 bases from V and 4 bases from J, with 17 bases in between. This CDR3 comprises 16 residues. The germline V gene has CDR1 ENHRY and CDR2 SYGVKD. CDR3 DNA sequence: TGTGCCATCAGTGGTGTTGGGCTGGCGGGTTACAATGAGCAGTTCTTC. It yields the protein CAISGVGLAGYNEQFF.

The rearrangement links TRBV7-3 to TRBJ2-1, with TRBD2 identical over 10 bases. V was pared by 2 bases and J by 3 bases, with 10 bases of the junction left unmatched. The CDR3 runs 18 residues. The V gene's germline CDR1 is SGHTA and CDR2 FQGTGA. The CDR3 loop is CASSLLTLSGRGYNEQFF. In DNA, the CDR3 is TGTGCCAGCAGCTTACTCACCTTAAGCGGGAGGGGCTACAATGAGCAGTTCTTC.

This clone appeared once. CDR3 nucleotides: TGTGCCAGCAGTCCCTCCCCAGTTGGCTACACCTTC. It codes for CASSPSPVGYTF. The gene calls are TRBV2 and TRBJ1-2; D is unclear. Trimming pared 5 bases from V and 7 bases from J, leaving 11 bases between. This CDR3 is built from 12 residues. Looked up from germline, CDR1 is SNHLY and CDR2 is FYNNEI.

This chain connects TRBV5-1 to TRBJ1-2; 7 positions agree with TRBD1. This CDR3 comprises 17 residues. Germline lookup yields CDR1 SGHRS and CDR2 YFSETQ. With V trimmed by 4 bases and J by 1 base, 13 bases remained unmatched. DNA for the CDR3: TGCGCCAGCAGCCTAACACGCCAGGGGGGCGATAACTATGGCTACACCTTC. Its translation is CASSLTRQGGDNYGYTF.

The chain couples TRBV19 to TRBJ2-5, with 8 bases identical to TRBD2. With V trimmed by 3 bases and J by 4 bases, 4 bases remained unmatched. This CDR3 has 14 residues. Germline CDR1 LNHDA, CDR2 SQIVND (reference sequence). CDR3 bases: TGTGCCAGTAGTATGGGACTAGGGGCAGAGACCCAGTACTTC. Translation gives CASSMGLGAETQYF.

This clone was seen a few times. The rearrangement uses TRBV28 and TRBJ2-3; tentative D call: TRBD1 (6 bases). The V gene's germline CDR1 is MDHEN and CDR2 SYDVKM. V dropped 6 bases and J dropped 2 bases, with 15 bases sitting between them. The CDR3 is made up of 15 amino acids. CDR3 nucleotide sequence: TGTGCCAGCAGGTCCGGGACATTCAACACAGATACGCAGTATTTT. This codes for CASRSGTFNTDTQYF.

The rearrangement joins TRBV27 to TRBJ1-1, with 11 bases aligning to TRBD1. CDR1 MNHEY and CDR2 SMNVEV come from the germline V gene (reference sequence). This CDR3 is built from 19 residues. V shed 0 bases, J shed 4 bases, and the junction held 13 bases outside the gene matches. The CDR3, as DNA: TGTGCCAGCAGTTTATCGCCGCTTGGGACAGGGGGTAGGGGCACTGAAGCTTTCTTT. Amino acid sequence: CASSLSPLGTGGRGTEAFF.

The V and J genes are TRBV5-1 and TRBJ2-1; D may be TRBD2 (6 bases). V lost 4 bases and J lost 7, with 12 bases in between. The CDR3 sequence is 13 residues long. Looked up from germline, CDR1 is SGHRS and CDR2 is YFSETQ. The CDR3 nucleotides are TGCGCCAGCAGCGTCGGGACTGAAAATGAGCAGTTCTTC. It is translated as CASSVGTENEQFF.

The rearrangement links TRBV2 to TRBJ2-7, with a tentative D call TRBD2 (6 bases). Looked up from germline, CDR1 is SNHLY and CDR2 is FYNNEI. Trimming took off 7 bases at V and 4 bases at J, with 17 bases between the two ends. There are 14 residues in the CDR3. CDR3 residues: CASNPAGAQYEQYF. Written as DNA, the CDR3 is TGTGCCAGCAACCCAGCGGGTGCACAGTACGAGCAGTACTTC.

The table lists this clone with a few counts. V and J are TRBV15 and TRBJ1-3, with 8 bases fitting TRBD1. CDR1 is LNHNV and CDR2 is YYDKDF in the germline V gene (reference sequence). There are 17 residues in the CDR3. The V segment lost 2 bases and the J segment 3 bases; nucleotides outside the gene matches: 9. The CDR3 region has the DNA TGTGCCACCAGCAGATCGACACAGGGGGTAGATGGAAACACCATATATTTT. Its translation is CATSRSTQGVDGNTIYF.

The chain combines TRBV11-3 with TRBJ1-1, with TRBD1 as a possible D gene (5 bases). CDR1 and CDR2 (germline): SGHNT, YENEEA. This CDR3 comprises 13 residues. Trimming stripped 4 bases from V and 4 bases from J, with 10 bases between. CDR3 nucleotides: TGTGCCAGCAGCTCTGGGGGGGGCACTGAAGCTTTCTTT. This gives the protein CASSSGGGTEAFF.

Only one count was recorded for this clone. The J gene is TRBJ2-7, the V gene TRBV9, with 7 bases aligning to TRBD2. This CDR3 spans 13 amino acids. V dropped 0 bases and J dropped 8; count of bases not matched to a gene: 5. Germline V CDR1 and CDR2: SGDLS, YYNGEE. CDR3 coding DNA: TGTGCCAGCAGCGTAGCCGCTAGCGGTAAGCAGTACTTC. Amino acid sequence: CASSVAASGKQYF. The full variable domain, its missing parts supplied by reference TRBV9 and TRBJ2-7, is DSGVTQTPKHLITATGQRVTLRCSPRSGDLSVYWYQQSLDQGLQFLIQYYNGEERAKGNILERFSAQQFPDLHSELNLSSLELGDSALYFCASSVAASGKQYFGPGTRLTVT.

The J gene is TRBJ2-7, the V gene TRBV6-5; 8 bases are a match to TRBD1. The CDR3 covers 13 residues. Germline V CDR1 and CDR2: MNHEY, SVGAGI. V trimming: 10 bases; J trimming: 3 bases; junction bases outside the gene matches: 8. This CDR3 is CATRTGIYYEQYF. The CDR3 DNA reads as TGTGCCACACGGACAGGGATATACTACGAGCAGTACTTC.